One sample yielded the 4 T cell receptor beta chains listed below, sequenced in a study of blood T cell repertoires in COVID-19. Assay used: immunoSEQ multiplex PCR; TCRdb lists only in-frame clones, some missing. The sample lists approximately 300,000 clones, 80% to 90% occurring once. The specimen was peripheral blood. These receptor sequences come from a woman aged 45-59 years with acute or convalescent COVID-19.

The DNA for the CDR3 is TGTGCCAGCAGTTGGGACACTCACTACGAGCAGTACTTC. Protein sequence: CASSWDTHYEQYF. The genes are TRBV7-2 and TRBJ2-7, with a possible D match to TRBD1 (6 bases). This CDR3 is 13 amino acids long. Per germline, CDR1 SGHTA and CDR2 FQGNSA. The germline V and J ends were trimmed by 6 bases and 3 bases, with 12 bases remaining between them.

This chain joins TRBV2 and TRBJ2-3; tentative D call: TRBD2 (6 bases). Germline V gene data show CDR1 as SNHLY and CDR2 as FYNNEI. V was shortened by 7 bases and J by 2 bases, with 22 bases between the two germline ends. The CDR3 sequence is 17 residues long. The CDR3 DNA reads as TGTGCCAGCACGGCACGGGACTGGCGGGTCCTCACAGATACGCAGTATTTT. Protein: CASTARDWRVLTDTQYF. The whole variable domain, remainder taken from reference TRBV2 and TRBJ2-3, is EPEVTQTPSHQVTQMGQEVILRCVPISNHLYFYWYRQILGQKVEFLVSFYNNEISEKSEIFDDQFSVERPDGSNFTLKIRSTKLEDSAMYFCASTARDWRVLTDTQYFGPGTRLTVL.

The chain recombines TRBV6-1 with TRBJ1-2; D is ambiguous. V lost 0 bases to trimming and J lost 5 bases, with 16 bases between them. This CDR3 is 16 amino acids long. The germline V gene encodes CDR1 MNHNS and CDR2 SASEGT. The CDR3 coding sequence is TGTGCCAGCAGTGAAGCGGCCCTAGGCGAGCTTTATGGCTACACCTTC. This gives the protein CASSEAALGELYGYTF.

This clone was counted a single time. CDR3 nucleotides: TGTGCCAGCAGCCAACTGACTAGCGGGGATAGCACAGATACGCAGTATTTT. Protein: CASSQLTSGDSTDTQYF. This chain links TRBV4-2 with TRBJ2-3; TRBD2 matches at 11 bases. Germline V gene sequence: CDR1 LGHNA, CDR2 YNFKEQ. V shed 2 bases, J shed 0 bases, and the junction held 4 bases outside the gene matches. The CDR3 totals 17 residues.